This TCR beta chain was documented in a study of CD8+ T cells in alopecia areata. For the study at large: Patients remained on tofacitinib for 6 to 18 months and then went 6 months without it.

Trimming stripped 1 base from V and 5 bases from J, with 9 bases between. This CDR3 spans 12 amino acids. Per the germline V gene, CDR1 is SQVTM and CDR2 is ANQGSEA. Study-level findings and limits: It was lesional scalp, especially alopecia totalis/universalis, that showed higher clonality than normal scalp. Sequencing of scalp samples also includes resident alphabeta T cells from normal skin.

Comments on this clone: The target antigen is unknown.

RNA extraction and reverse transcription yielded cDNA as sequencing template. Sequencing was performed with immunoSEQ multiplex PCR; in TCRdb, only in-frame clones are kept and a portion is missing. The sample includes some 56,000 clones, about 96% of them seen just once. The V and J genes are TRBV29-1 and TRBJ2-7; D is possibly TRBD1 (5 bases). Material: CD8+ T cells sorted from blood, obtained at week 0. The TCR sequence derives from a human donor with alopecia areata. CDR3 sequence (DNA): TGCAGCGTTGAAGTTCAGGGTGACGAGCAGTACTTC. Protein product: CSVEVQGDEQYF.